What follows are 25 T cell receptor beta chains derived from one specimen sequenced in a study of shared clonotypes between healthy human individuals. Sequenced by immunoSEQ multiplex PCR; TCRdb stores in-frame clones only, minus some. This sample has some 2 million clones, with about 94% found just once. Naivety among CD8 cells was defined by CD45RO negativity and positive CCR7 selection, thereby excluding terminally differentiated effector memory CD45RA+ cells. The sequenced material came from naive CD8+ T cells sorted from blood. The receptors were sampled from a man in his late teens or twenties in good health.

This chain links TRBV28 with TRBJ2-3, with D maybe TRBD1 (5 bases). The CDR3 has 16 amino acids. V lost 5 bases to trimming and J lost 2 bases, with 17 bases between them. Germline V gene data show CDR1 as MDHEN and CDR2 as SYDVKM. The CDR3 spells CASSKPVDSDTDTQYF. CDR3 in DNA: TGTGCCAGCAGTAAGCCCGTCGACAGCGACACAGATACGCAGTATTTT.

The V gene is TRBV19, the J gene TRBJ1-1; D not certain. The CDR3 has 13 residues. Germline V gives CDR1 LNHDA, CDR2 SQIVND (reference sequence). V was cut by 4 bases and J by 3 bases, with 9 bases left in between. CDR3 DNA sequence: TGTGCCAGTAGTAACCGGGAATACACTGAAGCTTTCTTT. Translated, it gives CASSNREYTEAFF.

As for this clone: In the same sample, other DNA sequences code for this CDR3. The chain links TRBV19 to TRBJ1-5; 8 bases are shared with TRBD1. This CDR3 region has 15 residues. The germline gives CDR1 LNHDA, CDR2 SQIVND (reference sequence). The V and J ends lost 3 bases and 4 bases, in that order; junction bases with no gene match: 5. As DNA, the CDR3 is TGTGCCAGTAGTATGGACAGGGAAGGGAATCAGCCCCAGCATTTT. Its protein product is CASSMDREGNQPQHF. Full variable domain (rest looked up from reference TRBV19 and TRBJ1-5): DGGITQSPKYLFRKEGQNVTLSCEQNLNHDAMYWYRQDPGQGLRLIYYSQIVNDFQKGDIAEGYSVSREKKESFPLTVTSAQKNPTAFYLCASSMDREGNQPQHFGDGTRLSIL.

The chain couples TRBV27 to TRBJ2-5; D might be TRBD1 (6 bases). Deletions cut 2 bases from V and 4 bases from J, with 11 bases between. Per germline, CDR1 MNHEY and CDR2 SMNVEV (reference sequence). The CDR3 has 14 amino acids. The CDR3 coding sequence is TGTGCCAGCAGTTTAGGACCCAGGGGAGAGACCCAGTACTTC. Its translation: CASSLGPRGETQYF.

The table lists this clone with a count of one. The chain recombines TRBV7-6 with TRBJ2-7; 9 bases line up with TRBD1. CDR3 length: 18 amino acids. Trimming at V came to 3 bases and at J to 3 bases, leaving 15 bases not matched to a gene. Germline CDR1 is SGHVS and CDR2 is FNYEAQ. The CDR3, as DNA: TGTGCCAGCAGCTTCGACAGCCCCGGGACAGGGTTGATCTACGAGCAGTACTTC. It codes for CASSFDSPGTGLIYEQYF. The full variable domain, rest sourced from reference TRBV7-6 and TRBJ2-7, is GAGVSQSPRYKVTKRGQDVALRCDPISGHVSLYWYRQALGQGPEFLTYFNYEAQQDKSGLPNDRFSAERPEGSISTLTIQRTEQRDSAMYRCASSFDSPGTGLIYEQYFGPGTRLTVT.

The rearrangement links TRBV27 to TRBJ2-7; D possibly corresponds to TRBD2 (5 bases). V was pared by 5 bases and J by 7 bases, with 18 bases between. Germline V gives CDR1 MNHEY, CDR2 SMNVEV (reference sequence). The CDR3 is 14 amino acids. CDR3 nucleotide sequence: TGTGCCAGCAGTCCCCTGGGCGGGCTGCTGGAGCAGTACTTC. This gives the protein CASSPLGGLLEQYF.

The chain is built from TRBV27 and TRBJ1-1; D ambiguous. Trimming stripped 2 bases from V and 1 base from J, with 8 bases between. CDR3 length: 14 amino acids. Germline CDR1 is MNHEY and CDR2 is SMNVEV (reference sequence). The CDR3 DNA follows: TGTGCCAGCAGTTTAAGGCCCGGGAACACTGAAGCTTTCTTT. Translated, it gives CASSLRPGNTEAFF.

V usage is TRBV11-2 and J usage is TRBJ2-7; TRBD1 aligns across 9 bases. V was clipped by 0 bases and J by 5 bases; unmatched bases: 5. This CDR3 is built from 15 residues. Germline V CDR1 and CDR2: SGHAT, FQNNGV. The CDR3: CASSLEGQGYHEQYF. CDR3 bases: TGTGCCAGCAGCTTAGAGGGACAGGGTTACCACGAGCAGTACTTC.

CDR3 in amino acids: CASSDRTGPDYEQYF. Here the CDR3 DNA reads TGTGCCAGCAGTGATCGTACAGGGCCCGACTACGAGCAGTACTTC. The chain links TRBV6-1 to TRBJ2-7, with D possibly TRBD1 on 6 matching bases. The CDR3 loop spans 15 amino acids. Trimming shortened V by 3 bases and J by 3 bases, and 15 bases separated the two germline ends. Germline CDR1 is MNHNS and CDR2 is SASEGT.

The chain links TRBV11-2 to TRBJ1-2, with 7 bases that match TRBD1. Germline assignment: CDR1 SGHAT and CDR2 FQNNGV. V was pared by 5 bases and J by 2 bases, with 11 bases of the junction left unmatched. CDR3 size: 16 residues. The CDR3 coding sequence is TGTGCCAGCAGCGCAAAAACTAGGGACAGCAACTATGGCTACACCTTC. Protein: CASSAKTRDSNYGYTF. The whole variable domain, filled in from reference TRBV11-2 and TRBJ1-2, reads EAGVAQSPRYKIIEKRQSVAFWCNPISGHATLYWYQQILGQGPKLLIQFQNNGVVDDSQLPKDRFSAERLKGVDSTLKIQPAKLEDSAVYLCASSAKTRDSNYGYTFGSGTRLTVV.

The chain has TRBV6-6 and TRBJ2-7, with D perhaps matching TRBD1 (6 bases). The CDR3 extends over 13 amino acids. Germline loops: CDR1 MNHNY, CDR2 SVGAGI (reference sequence). The V end was cut by 7 bases, the J end by 9 bases, with 19 bases between. The CDR3 spells CASIFGGQSPQYF. The CDR3, as DNA: TGTGCCAGCATTTTTGGGGGCCAATCGCCGCAGTACTTC.

The rearrangement uses TRBV28 and TRBJ2-7, with 7 bases that match TRBD1. CDR1 and CDR2 from the germline V gene are MDHEN and SYDVKM. The CDR3 has 15 residues. The ends lost 5 bases at V and 3 bases at J; junction bases unmatched: 10. CDR3 DNA sequence: TGTGCCAGCAGTCCTATTTCAGGGGGACGCTACGAGCAGTACTTC. Protein sequence: CASSPISGGRYEQYF.

The chain links TRBV9 to TRBJ2-7; D tentatively reads TRBD1 or TRBD2 (5 bases each). This CDR3 contains 15 residues. Between the trimmed V and J ends, which lost 0 bases and 0 bases, there was a span of 10 bases. Per the germline V gene, CDR1 is SGDLS and CDR2 is YYNGEE. The CDR3 sequence is CASSVGVGASYEQYF. The CDR3 DNA sequence: TGTGCCAGCAGCGTAGGGGTCGGGGCCTCCTACGAGCAGTACTTC.

J is TRBJ2-3 and V is TRBV10-1; D remains unclear. CDR1 and CDR2 from the germline V gene are WNHNN and SYGVQD (reference sequence). CDR3 size: 12 residues. V lost 0 bases and J lost 11, with 9 bases in between. CDR3 loop: CASSESSSGQYF. The DNA for the CDR3 is TGCGCCAGCAGTGAGTCTAGTTCAGGGCAGTATTTT.

The chain links TRBV10-3 to TRBJ1-1; D may be TRBD1 (5 bases). Trimming pared 2 bases from V and 10 bases from J, leaving 17 bases between. CDR1 ENHRY and CDR2 SYGVKD come from the germline V gene. The CDR3 runs 14 residues. Written as DNA, the CDR3 is TGTGCCATCAGTGAGCCGGGTGGGGGTAATGTAGCTTTCTTT. Its translation: CAISEPGGGNVAFF.

The V and J genes are TRBV5-1 and TRBJ2-1, with 9 bases lining up with TRBD1. From germline, CDR1 is SGHRS and CDR2 YFSETQ. This CDR3 is built from 14 residues. J lost 7 bases, V lost 4 bases, and 6 bases had no gene match. The CDR3 spells CASSLGQGRNEQFF. The CDR3 nucleotides read TGCGCCAGCAGCCTAGGACAGGGGAGGAATGAGCAGTTCTTC. Variable domain in full (rest from reference TRBV5-1 and TRBJ2-1): KAGVTQTPRYLIKTRGQQVTLSCSPISGHRSVSWYQQTPGQGLQFLFEYFSETQRNKGNFPGRFSGRQFSNSRSEMNVSTLELGDSALYLCASSLGQGRNEQFFGPGTRLTVL.

Note on this clone: This same CDR3 is encoded by further DNA sequences in the sample. V gene TRBV7-9 combines with J gene TRBJ2-5; 8 positions match TRBD1. In germline, CDR1 is SEHNR, CDR2 FQNEAQ (reference sequence). J was trimmed by 1 base and V by 5 bases; bases with no gene match: 3. This CDR3 has 14 amino acids. The CDR3 spells CASSPDRVQETQYF. The CDR3 DNA is TGTGCCAGCAGCCCGGACAGGGTCCAAGAGACCCAGTACTTC.

This chain joins TRBV2 and TRBJ2-7, with D possibly being TRBD1 or TRBD2 (6 bases each). CDR3 length: 17 amino acids. Germline V gene data show CDR1 as SNHLY and CDR2 as FYNNEI. Trimming took 8 bases from V and 7 from J, leaving 30 bases between them. The CDR3 protein is CASPRGPRGTSTPEQYF. The CDR3 coding sequence is TGTGCCAGCCCTCGGGGGCCCCGGGGCACATCCACCCCGGAGCAGTACTTC. The full variable domain, its missing parts supplied by reference TRBV2 and TRBJ2-7, is EPEVTQTPSHQVTQMGQEVILRCVPISNHLYFYWYRQILGQKVEFLVSFYNNEISEKSEIFDDQFSVERPDGSNFTLKIRSTKLEDSAMYFCASPRGPRGTSTPEQYFGPGTRLTVT.

This rearrangement joins TRBV4-3 to TRBJ2-7, with TRBD2 matching 11 bases. Germline assignment: CDR1 LGHNA and CDR2 YSLEER. J gave up 7 bases and V 0 bases, and 8 bases lay outside the gene matches. The CDR3 length is 16 residues. The CDR3 DNA sequence: TGCGCCAGCAGCCAAGAATGGGACGGACTAGCGGGTGAGCAGTACTTC. Residues: CASSQEWDGLAGEQYF.

The chain employs TRBV15 and TRBJ1-2, with TRBD1 identical over 11 bases. V lost 4 bases and J lost 5; bases outside the gene matches: 6. Germline V lookup: CDR1 LNHNV, CDR2 YYDKDF (reference sequence). The CDR3 runs to 15 residues. DNA of the CDR3: TGTGCCACCAGCACCTGGGGACAGGGGGAGTATGGCTACACCTTC. Protein sequence: CATSTWGQGEYGYTF.

The J gene is TRBJ2-3, the V gene TRBV19, with D perhaps being TRBD1 or TRBD2 (5 bases each). Trimming stripped 5 bases from V and 6 bases from J, with 15 bases between. The CDR3 runs 14 residues. Looked up from germline, CDR1 is LNHDA and CDR2 is SQIVND (reference sequence). The CDR3 nucleotides read TGTGCCAGTAGTGCCGACAGAGGGTCGGATACGCAGTATTTT. This codes for CASSADRGSDTQYF.

The CDR3 nucleotides are TGTGCCAGCAGCCTACTAGCGGGGGGGGGCCAAGAGACCCAGTACTTC. Translation: CASSLLAGGGQETQYF. V is TRBV5-8 and J is TRBJ2-5; 13 positions match TRBD2. Germline CDR1 SGHTS, CDR2 YDEGEE. V was pared by 4 bases and J by 1 base, with 4 bases of the junction left unmatched. This CDR3 contains 16 residues.

This chain links TRBV30 with TRBJ2-1; 11 nucleotides align to TRBD2. This CDR3 has 16 residues. Germline CDR1 reads GTSNPN; CDR2 reads SVGIG (reference sequence). The junction had 5 bases not matched to a gene; V was cut back by 2 bases and J by 2 bases. The CDR3 DNA follows: TGTGCCTGGAGTCCTCTAGCGGGGGGCCCCTACAATGAGCAGTTCTTC. This sequence encodes CAWSPLAGGPYNEQFF.

The J gene is TRBJ2-1, the V gene TRBV9; TRBD2 matches at 12 bases. The CDR3 contains 16 residues. V shed 4 bases and J 8 bases; nucleotides not matched to a gene: 10. Germline CDR1 reads SGDLS; CDR2 reads YYNGEE. The CDR3 sequence: CASSPLAGGPADEQFF. In DNA form, the CDR3 reads TGTGCCAGCAGCCCCCTAGCGGGGGGGCCTGCCGATGAGCAGTTCTTC.

J is TRBJ2-7 and V is TRBV5-1; D might be TRBD1 (5 bases). V lost 4 bases to trimming and J lost 5 bases, with 19 bases between them. The CDR3 runs 15 residues. Germline CDR1 SGHRS, CDR2 YFSETQ. The CDR3 DNA reads as TGCGCCAGCAGCGCCCAGGGTCAGGCGTCGGACGAGCAGTACTTC. It is translated as CASSAQGQASDEQYF.